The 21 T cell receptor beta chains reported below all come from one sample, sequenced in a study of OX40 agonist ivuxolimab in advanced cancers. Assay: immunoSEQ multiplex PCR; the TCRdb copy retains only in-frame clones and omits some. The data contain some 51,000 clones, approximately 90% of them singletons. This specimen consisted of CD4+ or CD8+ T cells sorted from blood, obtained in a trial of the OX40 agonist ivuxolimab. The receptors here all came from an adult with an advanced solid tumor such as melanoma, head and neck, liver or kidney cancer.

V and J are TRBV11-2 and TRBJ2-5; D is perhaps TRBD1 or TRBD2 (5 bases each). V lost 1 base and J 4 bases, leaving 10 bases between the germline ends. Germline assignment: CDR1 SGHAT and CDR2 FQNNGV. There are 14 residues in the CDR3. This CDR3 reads CASSLVGGGETQYF. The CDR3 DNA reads TGTGCCAGCAGCTTAGTTGGTGGGGGAGAGACCCAGTACTTC. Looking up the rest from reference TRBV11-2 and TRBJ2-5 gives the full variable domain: EAGVAQSPRYKIIEKRQSVAFWCNPISGHATLYWYQQILGQGPKLLIQFQNNGVVDDSQLPKDRFSAERLKGVDSTLKIQPAKLEDSAVYLCASSLVGGGETQYFGPGTRLLVL.

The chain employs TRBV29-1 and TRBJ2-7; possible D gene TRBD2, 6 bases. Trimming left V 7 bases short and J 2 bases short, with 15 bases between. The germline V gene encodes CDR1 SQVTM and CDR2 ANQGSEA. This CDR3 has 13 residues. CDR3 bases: TGCAGCGCCCTAGCTAGCGCAACCTACGAGCAGTACTTC. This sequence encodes CSALASATYEQYF.

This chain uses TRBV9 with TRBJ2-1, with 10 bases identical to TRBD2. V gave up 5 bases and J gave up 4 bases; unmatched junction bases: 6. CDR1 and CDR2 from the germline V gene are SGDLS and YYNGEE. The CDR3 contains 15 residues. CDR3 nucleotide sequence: TGTGCCAGCAGTTTAACTAGCGGGGCTTACAATGAGCAGTTCTTC. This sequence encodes CASSLTSGAYNEQFF.

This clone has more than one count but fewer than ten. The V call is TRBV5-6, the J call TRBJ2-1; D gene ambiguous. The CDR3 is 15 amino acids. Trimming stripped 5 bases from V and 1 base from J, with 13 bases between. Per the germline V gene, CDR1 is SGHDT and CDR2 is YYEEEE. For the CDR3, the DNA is TGTGCCAGCAGAAAAGAGACCGCTTCCTACAATGAGCAGTTCTTC. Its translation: CASRKETASYNEQFF.

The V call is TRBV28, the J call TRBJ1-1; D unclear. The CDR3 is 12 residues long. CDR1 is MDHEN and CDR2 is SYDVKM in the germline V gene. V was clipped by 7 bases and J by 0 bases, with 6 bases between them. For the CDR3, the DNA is TGTGCCAGCAATGAAGTGAACACTGAAGCTTTCTTT. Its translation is CASNEVNTEAFF.

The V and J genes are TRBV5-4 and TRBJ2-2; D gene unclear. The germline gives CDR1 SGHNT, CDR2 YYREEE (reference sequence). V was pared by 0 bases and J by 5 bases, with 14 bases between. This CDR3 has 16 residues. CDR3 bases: TGTGCCAGCAGCTTGGTCGGCGATTTTAGGACCGGGGAGCTGTTTTTT. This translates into CASSLVGDFRTGELFF.

The CDR3 sequence: CASSWEARALATNEKLFF. The CDR3 DNA reads TGTGCCAGCAGCTGGGAAGCCAGGGCCCTTGCAACTAATGAAAAACTGTTTTTT. This sequence joins TRBV5-5 and TRBJ1-4; TRBD1 might be the D (5 bases). Germline V gene data show CDR1 as SGHKS and CDR2 as YYEKEE (reference sequence). V lost 3 bases, J lost 0 bases, and 18 bases lay in between. This CDR3 is built from 18 residues.

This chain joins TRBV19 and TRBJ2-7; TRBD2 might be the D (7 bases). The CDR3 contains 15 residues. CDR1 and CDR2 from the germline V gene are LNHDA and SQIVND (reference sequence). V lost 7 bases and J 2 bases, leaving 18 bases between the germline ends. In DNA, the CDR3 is TGTGCCAGTAACCACGCGAGGGGGGGACCCTACGAGCAGTACTTC. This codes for CASNHARGGPYEQYF.

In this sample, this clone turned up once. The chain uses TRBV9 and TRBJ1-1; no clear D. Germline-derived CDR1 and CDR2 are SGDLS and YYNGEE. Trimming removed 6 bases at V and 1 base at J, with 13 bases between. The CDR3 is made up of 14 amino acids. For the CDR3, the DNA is TGTGCCAGCACCCTGGGGTCGGGGAACACTGAAGCTTTCTTT. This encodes CASTLGSGNTEAFF.

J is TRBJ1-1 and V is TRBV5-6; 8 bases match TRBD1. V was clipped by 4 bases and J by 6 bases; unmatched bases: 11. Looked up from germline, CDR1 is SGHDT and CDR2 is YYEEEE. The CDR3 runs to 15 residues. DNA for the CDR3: TGTGCCAGCAGCAAGGGACAGGTAGGGTATGCTGAAGCTTTCTTT. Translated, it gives CASSKGQVGYAEAFF.

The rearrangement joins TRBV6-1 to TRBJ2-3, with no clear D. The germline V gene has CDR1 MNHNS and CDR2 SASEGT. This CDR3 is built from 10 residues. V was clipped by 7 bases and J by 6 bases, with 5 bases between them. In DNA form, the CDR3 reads TGTGCCAGCACTTTTGATACGCAGTATTTT. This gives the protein CASTFDTQYF.

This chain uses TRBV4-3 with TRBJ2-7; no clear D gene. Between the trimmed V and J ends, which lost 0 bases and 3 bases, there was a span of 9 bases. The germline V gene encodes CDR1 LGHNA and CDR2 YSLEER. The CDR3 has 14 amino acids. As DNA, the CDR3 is TGCGCCAGCAGCCAAGATACCTCTAGCTACGAGCAGTACTTC. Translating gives CASSQDTSSYEQYF.

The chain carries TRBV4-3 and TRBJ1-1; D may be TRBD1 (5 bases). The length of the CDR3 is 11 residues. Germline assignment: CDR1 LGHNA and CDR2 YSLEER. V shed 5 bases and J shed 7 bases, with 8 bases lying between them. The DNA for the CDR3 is TGCGCCAGCAGCAGGGGTTTTGAAGCTTTCTTT. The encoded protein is CASSRGFEAFF.

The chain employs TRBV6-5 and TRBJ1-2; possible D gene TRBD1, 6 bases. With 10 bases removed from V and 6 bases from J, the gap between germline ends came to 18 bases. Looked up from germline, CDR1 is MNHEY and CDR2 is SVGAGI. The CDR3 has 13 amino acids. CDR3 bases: TGTGCCACCTCGGGAATGGGGGCAAATGGCTACACCTTC. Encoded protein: CATSGMGANGYTF.

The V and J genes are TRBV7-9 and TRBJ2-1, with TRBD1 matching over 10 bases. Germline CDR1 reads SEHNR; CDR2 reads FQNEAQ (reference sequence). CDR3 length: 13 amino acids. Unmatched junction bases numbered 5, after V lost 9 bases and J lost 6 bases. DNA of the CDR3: TGTGCCAGTTCGGGACAGGGGTCCAATGAGCAGTTCTTC. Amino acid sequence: CASSGQGSNEQFF.

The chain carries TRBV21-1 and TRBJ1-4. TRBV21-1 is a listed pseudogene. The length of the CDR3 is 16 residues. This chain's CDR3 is CASSKAQGSPKPKLFF. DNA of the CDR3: TGTGCCAGCAGCAAAGCGCAAGGCAGCCCCAAACCAAAACTGTTTTTT.

DNA for the CDR3: TGTGCCAGCCGACGGGGGGACTTAAATGAGCAGTTCTTC. Protein: CASRRGDLNEQFF. This chain uses TRBV9 with TRBJ2-1; 7 bases are shared with TRBD2. Looked up from germline, CDR1 is SGDLS and CDR2 is YYNGEE. With V trimmed by 7 bases and J by 7 bases, 8 bases remained unmatched. The CDR3 spans 13 residues.

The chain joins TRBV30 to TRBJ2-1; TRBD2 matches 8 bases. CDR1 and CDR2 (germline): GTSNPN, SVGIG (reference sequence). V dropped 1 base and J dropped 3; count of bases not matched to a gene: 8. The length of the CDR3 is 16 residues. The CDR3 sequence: CAWSGFAGGNYNEQFF. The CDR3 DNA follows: TGTGCCTGGAGTGGGTTCGCGGGGGGAAACTACAATGAGCAGTTCTTC.

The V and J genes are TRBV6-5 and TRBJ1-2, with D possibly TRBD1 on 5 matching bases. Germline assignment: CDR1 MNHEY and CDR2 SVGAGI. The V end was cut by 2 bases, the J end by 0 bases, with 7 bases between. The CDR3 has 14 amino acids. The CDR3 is CASSYGGTNYGYTF. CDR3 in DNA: TGTGCCAGCAGTTACGGGGGAACTAACTATGGCTACACCTTC.

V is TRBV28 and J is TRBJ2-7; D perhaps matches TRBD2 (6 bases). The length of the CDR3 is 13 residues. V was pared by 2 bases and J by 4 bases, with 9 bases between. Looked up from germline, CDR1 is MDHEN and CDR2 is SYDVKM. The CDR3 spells CASSLAGGYEQYF. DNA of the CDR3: TGTGCCAGCAGTTTAGCTGGGGGGTACGAGCAGTACTTC.

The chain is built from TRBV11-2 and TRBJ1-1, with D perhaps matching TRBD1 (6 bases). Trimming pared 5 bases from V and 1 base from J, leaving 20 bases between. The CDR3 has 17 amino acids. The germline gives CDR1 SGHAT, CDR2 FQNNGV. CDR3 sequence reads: CASSPQGWGFSNTEAFF. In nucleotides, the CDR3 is TGTGCCAGCAGCCCGCAGGGGTGGGGGTTTTCGAACACTGAAGCTTTCTTT.